This TCR beta chain came from a study of regulatory T cells in long-lasting Graves disease. Time point here: newly diagnosed GD, antithyroid drugs for less than 3 months. Scientists built the TCR library using RNA that was extracted from PBMCs. Graves' disease diagnoses followed American Thyroid Association guidelines. Relying on iRepertoire HTBI primers and Arm-PCR of CDR3 regions, the team built TCR beta libraries. MiXCR, run by TCRdb on the multiplex PCR reads, gives a single entry per CDR3 protein. The data hold 400,000 to 500,000 distinct CDR3 sequences, with about 14% observed a single time. Deletions cut 6 bases from V and 4 bases from J, with 18 bases between. This CDR3 has 15 amino acids. Germline-derived CDR1 and CDR2 are MGHDK and SYGVNS. Concerning this clonotype itself: What it binds is unknown.

Overall study findings and caveats: Rather than thyroid tissue, only peripheral blood underwent study. Persistent patients shared more public clonotypes (approximately 2,700) than newly diagnosed patients (966).

The same sample was also studied in work on T cells in Graves' hyperthyroidism and ophthalmopathy.

Sequenced here: peripheral blood mononuclear cells (PBMCs), sampled at new diagnosis, from a patient treated with antithyroid drugs. The chain couples TRBV25-1 to TRBJ1-2; the D is unclear. The receptor was derived from a woman in her forties or fifties with Graves disease. CDR3 residues: CASSPAVGRTYGYTF. In DNA, the CDR3 is TGTGCCAGCAGCCCCGCCGTCGGCAGAACCTATGGCTACACCTTC.